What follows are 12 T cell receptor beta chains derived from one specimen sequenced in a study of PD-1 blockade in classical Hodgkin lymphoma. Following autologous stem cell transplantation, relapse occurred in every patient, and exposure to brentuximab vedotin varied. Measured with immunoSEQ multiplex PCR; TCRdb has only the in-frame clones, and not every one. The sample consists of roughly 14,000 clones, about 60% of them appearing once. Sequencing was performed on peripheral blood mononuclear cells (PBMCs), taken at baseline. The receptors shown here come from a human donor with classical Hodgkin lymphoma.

CDR3 nucleotides: TGCGCCAGCAGCCAACCCCGACAGGGGGCAGCAGATACGCAGTATTTT. This translates into CASSQPRQGAADTQYF. This chain links TRBV4-1 with TRBJ2-3; 10 positions match TRBD1. Trimming took 2 bases from V and 4 from J; bases not matched to a gene: 6. The CDR3 is 16 residues long. Germline lookup yields CDR1 MGHRA and CDR2 YSYEKL.

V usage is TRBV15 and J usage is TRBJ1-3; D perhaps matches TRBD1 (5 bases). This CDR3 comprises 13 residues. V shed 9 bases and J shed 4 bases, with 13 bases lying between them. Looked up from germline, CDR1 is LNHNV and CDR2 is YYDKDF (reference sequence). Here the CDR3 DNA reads TGTGCCACGTCGAGGGGCTCCGGAAACACCATATATTTT. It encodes CATSRGSGNTIYF.

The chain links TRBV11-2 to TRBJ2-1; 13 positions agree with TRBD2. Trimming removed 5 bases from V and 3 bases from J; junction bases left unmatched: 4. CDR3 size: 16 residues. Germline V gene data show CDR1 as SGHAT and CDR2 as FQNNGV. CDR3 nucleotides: TGTGCCAGCAGCGTCCGGACTAGCGGGAGCTACAATGAGCAGTTCTTC. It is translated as CASSVRTSGSYNEQFF.

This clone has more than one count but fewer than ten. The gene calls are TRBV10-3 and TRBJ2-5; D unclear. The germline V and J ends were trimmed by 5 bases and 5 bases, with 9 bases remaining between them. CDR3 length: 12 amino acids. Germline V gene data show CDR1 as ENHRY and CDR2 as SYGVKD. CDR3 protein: CAISSPGETQYF. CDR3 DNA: TGTGCCATCAGTTCGCCTGGGGAGACCCAGTACTTC.

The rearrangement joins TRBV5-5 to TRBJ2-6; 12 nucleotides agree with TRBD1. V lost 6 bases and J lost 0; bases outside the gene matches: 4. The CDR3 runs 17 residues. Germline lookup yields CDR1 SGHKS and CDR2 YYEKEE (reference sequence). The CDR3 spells CASTPGQGASGANVLTF. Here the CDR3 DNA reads TGTGCCAGCACTCCGGGACAGGGGGCCTCTGGGGCCAACGTCCTGACTTTC.

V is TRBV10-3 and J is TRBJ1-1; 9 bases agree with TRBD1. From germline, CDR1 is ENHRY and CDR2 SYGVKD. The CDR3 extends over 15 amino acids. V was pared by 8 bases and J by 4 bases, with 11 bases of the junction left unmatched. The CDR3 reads CAIEPGQGWGTEAFF. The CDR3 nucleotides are TGTGCCATCGAACCGGGACAGGGATGGGGCACTGAAGCTTTCTTT.

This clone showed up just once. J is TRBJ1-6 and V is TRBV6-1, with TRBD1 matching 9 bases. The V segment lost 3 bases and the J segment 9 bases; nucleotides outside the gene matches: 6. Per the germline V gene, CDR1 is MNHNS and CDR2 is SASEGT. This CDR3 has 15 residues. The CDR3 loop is CASSDLTGGGSPLHF. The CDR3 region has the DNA TGTGCCAGCAGTGATTTGACAGGGGGGGGTTCACCCCTCCACTTT.

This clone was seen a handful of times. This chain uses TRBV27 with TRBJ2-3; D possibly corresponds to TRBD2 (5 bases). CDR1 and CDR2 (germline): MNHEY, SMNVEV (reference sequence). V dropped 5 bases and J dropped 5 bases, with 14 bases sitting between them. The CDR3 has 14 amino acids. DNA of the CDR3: TGTGCCAGCAGTCTCAAGGACTCGAGAGATACGCAGTATTTT. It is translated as CASSLKDSRDTQYF.

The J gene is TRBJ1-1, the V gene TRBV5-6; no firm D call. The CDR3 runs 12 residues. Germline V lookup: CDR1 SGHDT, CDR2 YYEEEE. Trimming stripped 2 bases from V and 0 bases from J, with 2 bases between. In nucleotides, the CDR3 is TGTGCCAGCAGCTTTATGAACACTGAAGCTTTCTTT. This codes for CASSFMNTEAFF.

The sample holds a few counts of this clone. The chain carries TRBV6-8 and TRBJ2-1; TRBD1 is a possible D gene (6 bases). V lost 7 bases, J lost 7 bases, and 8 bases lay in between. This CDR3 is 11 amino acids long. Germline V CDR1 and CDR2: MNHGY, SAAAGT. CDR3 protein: CASIRGNEQFF. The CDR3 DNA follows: TGTGCCAGCATTAGGGGGAATGAGCAGTTCTTC.

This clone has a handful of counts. The CDR3 is CASSRVNTEAFF. CDR3 sequence (DNA): TGTGCCAGCAGCCGAGTGAACACTGAAGCTTTCTTT. The rearrangement uses TRBV7-6 and TRBJ1-1; D gene unclear. Per the germline V gene, CDR1 is SGHVS and CDR2 is FNYEAQ. The CDR3 is made up of 12 amino acids. V lost 5 bases and J lost 0, with 4 bases in between.

CDR3 residues: CASSFATGMNTEAFF. The CDR3 nucleotides are TGTGCCAGCAGCTTCGCGACAGGGATGAACACTGAAGCTTTCTTT. V and J are TRBV11-2 and TRBJ1-1; the match to TRBD1 covers 7 bases. Trimming cost V 3 bases and J 0 bases; bases outside gene matches: 4. Per germline, CDR1 SGHAT and CDR2 FQNNGV. The CDR3 covers 15 residues. The full variable domain, its missing parts supplied by reference TRBV11-2 and TRBJ1-1, is EAGVAQSPRYKIIEKRQSVAFWCNPISGHATLYWYQQILGQGPKLLIQFQNNGVVDDSQLPKDRFSAERLKGVDSTLKIQPAKLEDSAVYLCASSFATGMNTEAFFGQGTRLTVV.